What follows are 20 T cell receptor beta chains derived from one specimen sequenced in a study of blood T cell repertoires in COVID-19. Clones were read by immunoSEQ multiplex PCR, and TCRdb kept only the in-frame ones, dropping some. Of roughly 160,000 clones listed, about 86% are singletons. The specimen was peripheral blood. These TCRs come from a man aged 60 to 69 with acute or convalescent COVID-19.

This clone was observed once. The chain links TRBV27 to TRBJ2-3; 8 bases are shared with TRBD2. The CDR3 contains 15 residues. Losses at the gene ends were 5 bases for V and 0 bases for J; bases not matched to a gene: 4. Germline CDR1 reads MNHEY; CDR2 reads SMNVEV (reference sequence). DNA for the CDR3: TGTGCCAGCAGTGGAACTAGCGGTAGCACAGATACGCAGTATTTT. This gives the protein CASSGTSGSTDTQYF.

The chain has TRBV4-2 and TRBJ1-1; possible D gene TRBD1, 6 bases. Germline lookup yields CDR1 LGHNA and CDR2 YNFKEQ. V was cut by 3 bases and J by 6 bases, with 17 bases left in between. This CDR3 is 15 amino acids long. In DNA, the CDR3 is TGTGCCAGCAGCCACCCCTGGGGGGGGGCCGCTGAAGCTTTCTTT. Amino acids: CASSHPWGGAAEAFF.

V usage is TRBV28 and J usage is TRBJ1-4; 7 bases match TRBD1. The CDR3 sequence is 14 residues long. The V and J ends lost 5 bases and 4 bases, in that order; junction bases with no gene match: 4. CDR1 MDHEN and CDR2 SYDVKM come from the germline V gene. CDR3 sequence: CASSAQGFNEKLFF. The CDR3 DNA follows: TGTGCCAGCAGTGCACAGGGGTTTAATGAAAAACTGTTTTTT.

The chain uses TRBV6-5 and TRBJ1-2; the match to TRBD1 covers 10 bases. There are 14 residues in the CDR3. V shed 0 bases and J 14 bases; nucleotides not matched to a gene: 9. Germline loops: CDR1 MNHEY, CDR2 SVGAGI. The DNA of the CDR3 is TGTGCCAGCAGTTACTCGAGTATAGGACAGGGGGAGACCTTC. Protein: CASSYSSIGQGETF.

The J gene is TRBJ2-1, the V gene TRBV28, with a possible D match to TRBD1 (5 bases). Trimming removed 2 bases from V and 4 bases from J, with 12 bases in between. The CDR3 sequence is 15 residues long. CDR1 and CDR2 (germline): MDHEN, SYDVKM. The CDR3 is CASSLRAGPYNEQFF. The DNA for the CDR3 is TGTGCCAGCAGTTTAAGGGCAGGGCCTTACAATGAGCAGTTCTTC. The variable domain in full, completed from reference TRBV28 and TRBJ2-1, reads DVKVTQSSRYLVKRTGEKVFLECVQDMDHENMFWYRQDPGLGLRLIYFSYDVKMKEKGDIPEGYSVSREKKERFSLILESASTNQTSMYLCASSLRAGPYNEQFFGPGTRLTVL.

The chain recombines TRBV19 with TRBJ2-7; D is undetermined. CDR1 is LNHDA and CDR2 is SQIVND in the germline V gene (reference sequence). With 2 bases removed from V and 2 bases from J, the gap between germline ends came to 7 bases. The CDR3 is 13 residues long. The CDR3 DNA follows: TGTGCCAGTAGTATAACACGGGCCTACGAGCAGTACTTC. This encodes CASSITRAYEQYF.

V is TRBV10-3 and J is TRBJ1-2; the D gene is possibly TRBD1 (6 bases). This CDR3 spans 14 amino acids. V was clipped by 7 bases and J by 2 bases, with 14 bases between them. CDR1 and CDR2 (germline): ENHRY, SYGVKD. The CDR3 DNA reads TGTGCCATCACGGCTAAAGGGGGAAACTATGGCTACACCTTC. Translated: CAITAKGGNYGYTF.

The genes are TRBV28 and TRBJ1-6, with D possibly being TRBD1 (6 bases). Germline values: CDR1 MDHEN, CDR2 SYDVKM. The CDR3 covers 13 residues. Deletions cut 6 bases from V and 7 bases from J, with 10 bases between. DNA of the CDR3: TGTGCCAGCAGGGGAACAGGGAATTCACCCCTCCACTTT. Translating gives CASRGTGNSPLHF.

This clone showed up just once. The V gene is TRBV6-6, the J gene TRBJ2-3; TRBD2 matches at 7 bases. This CDR3 is built from 15 residues. CDR1 and CDR2 (germline): MNHNY, SVGAGI (reference sequence). Trimming took 2 bases from V and 6 from J; bases not matched to a gene: 8. This CDR3 is CASSYGGTNGDTQYF. For the CDR3, the DNA is TGTGCCAGCAGTTACGGGGGGACTAACGGGGATACGCAGTATTTT.

This clone was seen only once. The rearrangement joins TRBV21-1 to TRBJ1-2; the D call in the table, TRBD1, was not verified against the DNA. TRBV21-1 is flagged as a pseudogene. The CDR3 consists of 15 residues. CDR3 region: CASSKRNRGDYGYTF. The CDR3 nucleotides read TGTGCCAGCAGCAAACGCAACAGGGGGGACTATGGCTACACCTTC.

The chain uses TRBV11-2 and TRBJ2-1; 11 bases map to TRBD1. The V gene's germline CDR1 is SGHAT and CDR2 FQNNGV. V shed 1 base and J 10 bases; nucleotides not matched to a gene: 9. This CDR3 contains 16 residues. The CDR3 here is CASSLGSGTGGGEQFF. DNA of the CDR3: TGTGCCAGCAGCTTAGGCTCCGGGACAGGGGGTGGAGAGCAGTTCTTC.

The chain uses TRBV18 and TRBJ2-2, with TRBD2 identical over 11 bases. The J segment lost 7 bases and the V segment lost 3 bases, leaving 4 bases of the junction unmatched. The CDR3 totals 15 residues. In germline, CDR1 is KGHSH, CDR2 LQKENI. DNA for the CDR3: TGTGCCAGCTCACCTCAGGGACTAGCGGACGGGGAGCTGTTTTTT. It translates to CASSPQGLADGELFF.

V is TRBV5-1 and J is TRBJ2-7; D remains unclear. Trimming removed 4 bases from V and 0 bases from J, with 8 bases in between. Germline V gene data show CDR1 as SGHRS and CDR2 as YFSETQ. The CDR3 is 13 amino acids. Here the CDR3 reads CASSVVSSYEQYF. The CDR3 DNA is TGCGCCAGCAGCGTAGTTAGCTCCTACGAGCAGTACTTC.

This chain joins TRBV10-3 and TRBJ2-2; D is ambiguous. The CDR3 consists of 14 residues. V shed 0 bases and J shed 3 bases, with 5 bases lying between them. CDR1 and CDR2 from the germline V gene are ENHRY and SYGVKD. CDR3 residues: CAISESSDTGELFF. CDR3 coding DNA: TGTGCCATCAGTGAGTCTTCAGACACCGGGGAGCTGTTTTTT.

V is TRBV19 and J is TRBJ2-3; 7 bases fit TRBD2. The V gene's germline CDR1 is LNHDA and CDR2 SQIVND (reference sequence). J gave up 7 bases and V 7 bases, and 17 bases lay outside the gene matches. This CDR3 has 16 residues. The CDR3 bases are TGTGCCAGTAAGGGGTTCGGAACGGGAGGTCGTTATACGCAGTATTTT. Its translation: CASKGFGTGGRYTQYF.

This chain connects TRBV11-2 to TRBJ1-3, with no clear D. Germline values: CDR1 SGHAT, CDR2 FQNNGV. V lost 5 bases to trimming and J lost 3 bases, with 11 bases between them. CDR3 length: 14 amino acids. CDR3 sequence: CASSPRVDGNTIYF. The CDR3 DNA sequence: TGTGCCAGCAGCCCACGGGTTGATGGAAACACCATATATTTT. Variable domain in full (rest from reference TRBV11-2 and TRBJ1-3): EAGVAQSPRYKIIEKRQSVAFWCNPISGHATLYWYQQILGQGPKLLIQFQNNGVVDDSQLPKDRFSAERLKGVDSTLKIQPAKLEDSAVYLCASSPRVDGNTIYFGEGSWLTVV.

This clone was recorded at least ten times. The V and J genes are TRBV13 and TRBJ2-1, with TRBD2 matching over 13 bases. J was trimmed by 7 bases and V by 4 bases; bases with no gene match: 4. The CDR3 runs 15 residues. CDR1 and CDR2 from the germline V gene are PRHDT and FYEKMQ (reference sequence). The CDR3 loop reads CASSSGLAGVNEQFF. The CDR3 DNA reads as TGTGCCAGCAGCTCCGGACTAGCGGGAGTGAATGAGCAGTTCTTC.

The rearrangement links TRBV28 to TRBJ1-5, with D tentatively TRBD1 (6 bases). V lost 6 bases to trimming and J lost 5 bases, with 17 bases between them. Per the germline V gene, CDR1 is MDHEN and CDR2 is SYDVKM. This CDR3 has 15 amino acids. The CDR3: CASRFTGFGHQPQHF. The DNA of the CDR3 is TGTGCCAGCAGGTTTACAGGGTTTGGGCATCAGCCCCAGCATTTT.

V is TRBV7-6 and J is TRBJ1-3, with 8 bases fitting TRBD1. This CDR3 is 16 amino acids long. From germline, CDR1 is SGHVS and CDR2 FNYEAQ. Unmatched junction bases numbered 8, after V lost 4 bases and J lost 3 bases. In nucleotides, the CDR3 is TGTGCCAGCAGCTCGGTGGGTGACAGGGGTGGAAACACCATATATTTT. Protein: CASSSVGDRGGNTIYF. Filled out from reference TRBV7-6 and TRBJ1-3, the complete variable domain reads GAGVSQSPRYKVTKRGQDVALRCDPISGHVSLYWYRQALGQGPEFLTYFNYEAQQDKSGLPNDRFSAERPEGSISTLTIQRTEQRDSAMYRCASSSVGDRGGNTIYFGEGSWLTVV.

This chain links TRBV7-3 with TRBJ2-1, with D perhaps matching TRBD1 (6 bases). V was clipped by 0 bases and J by 4 bases, with 16 bases between them. Germline lookup yields CDR1 SGHTA and CDR2 FQGTGA. CDR3 size: 17 residues. This CDR3 is CASSLTMSDRRYNEQFF. The CDR3 DNA follows: TGTGCCAGCAGCTTAACGATGTCGGACAGAAGATACAATGAGCAGTTCTTC.